This T cell receptor (beta chain) came from a study of vaccination and CD4 T cells after COVID-19 (dated by TCRdb to between 2022 and 2023). A note on the overall study: Every convalescent patient had a positive nasal swab PCR test for SARS-CoV-2, with mild disease in 9 or 10 patients and severe disease in one. The convalescent cohort comprised six males and four females, including two Hispanic individuals, seven Caucasians, two Asians and one multiracial person. Each participant got two doses of either the Pfizer-BioNTech BNT162b2 vaccine (n=8) or the Moderna mRNA-1273 vaccine (n=2). Post-COVID blood samples were collected from convalescent patients a median of roughly 100 days after diagnosis, with a range of roughly 30 to 170 days. Post-vaccine blood samples were obtained a median of around 67 days after the second vaccine dose, with a range of roughly 14 to 241 days. Overlapping spike peptide pools from SARS-CoV-2 and from the common cold coronaviruses HCoV-NL63, HCoV-OC43 and HCoV-229E were used as culture stimuli. Control cultures used a CEFX viral epitope pool as positive control, an HIV-1 Nef peptide pool as negative control, or no peptide. In 10 COVID-19 convalescent patients and a few infection-naive healthy vaccine recipients, the spike-specific CD4+ TCR repertoire before mRNA vaccination was compared with the repertoire after mRNA vaccination.

In the case of this clonotype: Its antigen is unknown. No clone much larger than this one lies a single base away; base qualities are absent.

What the treatment or condition label conveys for this sample: roughly 11-day PBMC culture with coronavirus spike peptide pools or control peptides (ViraFEST assay). The ViraFEST assay was used in the study, in which antigen-specific T cells were expanded with peptide pools and expanded clonotypes were subsequently identified by TCR sequencing. The convalescent patients' positive SARS-CoV-2 PCR tests fell between March and December 2020, which was before the Alpha, Beta and Delta variants emerged in the United States. More than 1.5 million PBMCs per well were cultured in IMDM with roughly 4.8% human AB serum and about 9.2 IU/ml IL-2, plus 10 ug/ml peptide pools. Half of the culture medium was replaced with fresh IL-2-containing medium on days 3 and 7. After less than twelve days of culture, CD4+ T cells were isolated by negative selection with the EasySep CD4+ T cell isolation kit. PBMCs were separated from whole blood using Ficoll-Paque Plus gradient centrifugation and then either used fresh or cryopreserved at -140C. Each culture condition was generally run in triplicate wells.

The method was PCR. At the Johns Hopkins FTIC core, DNA from the cultured CD4+ T cells underwent TCR sequencing with the Oncomine TCR Beta short-read assay. Genomic DNA was extracted from the cultured CD4+ T cells with the QIAamp micro DNA kit. Oncomine TCR Beta libraries from cultured CD4+ T cells were pooled using unique dual indexes and sequenced on an Illumina iSeq 100. Turning to the authors' computational methods: Non-productive sequences were removed, and CDR3s not starting with C, not ending with F or W, or shorter than 7 amino acids were discarded. The MANAFEST web application identified antigen-specific clonotypes by comparing peptide-stimulated wells against reference wells and other culture wells. An FDR below 0.05, an odds ratio above 5, and a productive frequency above 0.1% in at least two of three replicate wells were required for clones to be considered positive. Cross-reactive clonotypes were defined as significantly expanded in both SARS-CoV-2 spike wells and at least one common cold coronavirus spike condition. Levenshtein distances (stringdist) and unrooted phylogenetic trees (ape) in R version 3.6.1 were used to assess CDR3 homology. TCRdb trimmed public reads at Q25 via fastp, called clones via MiXCR and kept in-frame beta chains. Rows are combined by CDR3 protein, so each entry shows the most common genes and DNA. What appears here as the V and J calls and clone size reflects TCRdb's work, not the paper's. Present in this sample are roughly 14,000 distinct CDR3 sequences, about half of which were seen just once. Of the sample, about 9.4% is held by the ten largest clones.

Overall results and qualifications from the work: Nearly all vaccine-specific clones in convalescent patients (304 of 307) were mono-reactive for SARS-CoV-2 spike rather than cross-reactive with common cold coronaviruses. An increase in the median number of SARS-CoV-2-reactive clonotypes from more than 20 after infection to roughly 39 after vaccination was observed, but the change was not found to be significant. Relatively few convalescent patients were included in the study, and early timepoints after natural infection were not analyzed. Among convalescent patients, a median around 86% of the SARS-CoV-2-reactive clones seen after vaccination appeared only after vaccination, which suggests priming specific to the vaccine.

V and J are trimmed by 4 bases and 7 bases, and the gene matches miss 19 bases of the junction. From cysteine to phenylalanine, the CDR3 is 17 amino acids long. The entry retains the CDR3 DNA only, 51 bases that are in frame from base 1. The germline V gene (reference sequence) gives CDR1 as SGHNT and CDR2 as YYREEE. This sequence originates from a human donor who had recovered from COVID-19. This material consisted of CD4+ T cells from blood, cultured in vitro, taken before SARS-CoV-2 vaccination. In this chain, TRBV5-4 is recombined with TRBJ2-5, with 7 junctional bases fitting TRBD2. This receptor carries the CDR3 CASSPDGGTTPSGTQYF. The nucleotide sequence is given as TGTGCCAGCAGCCCGGACGGGGGGACTACACCGTCGGGGACCCAGTACTTC.